These 22 T cell receptor beta chains were all obtained from the same sample, sequenced in a study of T cells in Graves' hyperthyroidism and ophthalmopathy. RNA transcripts were the template for amplifying TCR beta CDR3 regions. Carried out on the TCR CDR3, a first-round RT-PCR used the HTBI primer set. TCRdb reprocessed the multiplex PCR reads via MiXCR and lists one record per CDR3 protein. This repertoire shows roughly 800,000 distinct CDR3 sequences, approximately 40% found once; its top ten account for around 9.3%. Sequenced input: blood. The receptors come from a man aged 18-30 years with Graves' hyperthyroidism.

This clonotype was counted ten times or more. This chain links TRBV10-3 with TRBJ1-3, with a tentative D call TRBD1 (6 bases). The germline gives CDR1 ENHRY, CDR2 SYGVKD. CDR3 length: 13 residues. Here the CDR3 DNA reads TGTGCGACGGGCACAGGGTCCGGAAACACCATATATTTT. This encodes CATGTGSGNTIYF.

The chain recombines TRBV11-3 with TRBJ1-5, with unresolved D. The V gene lost 0 bases and the J gene lost 3 bases, with 9 bases spanning the gap. The CDR3 loop spans 15 amino acids. Germline V gives CDR1 SGHNT, CDR2 YENEEA. The CDR3 is CASSLEAGNNQPQHF. CDR3 sequence (DNA): TGTGCCAGCAGCTTAGAGGCGGGTAACAATCAGCCCCAGCATTTT.

This clonotype was counted between two and nine times. The V call is TRBV7-9, the J call TRBJ2-2; D is undetermined. Trimming shortened V by 3 bases and J by 0 bases, and 8 bases separated the two germline ends. CDR3 length: 15 amino acids. The germline CDR1 and CDR2 sequences are SEHNR and FQNEAQ (reference sequence). CDR3 nucleotides: TGTGCCAGCAGCTTTGGGCATCCGAACACCGGGGAGCTGTTTTTT. Amino acid sequence: CASSFGHPNTGELFF.

Remarks on this clonotype: Germline is not matched at one junction end, which may reflect a read error. The chain has TRBV19 and TRBJ1-6, with D possibly being TRBD1 (6 bases). The CDR3 is 15 residues long. CDR1 is LNHDA and CDR2 is SQIVND in the germline V gene (reference sequence). The CDR3 nucleotides are TGTGCCAGCAGCTCCCGACTATCGACAGGCGGACCCCCCCACTTT. Protein: CASSSRLSTGGPPHF.

This clonotype was recorded many times. V and J are TRBV24-1 and TRBJ2-6; D unresolved. CDR1 is KGHDR and CDR2 is SFDVKD in the germline V gene. V was trimmed by 7 bases and J by 4 bases, leaving 10 bases between them. The CDR3 spans 14 residues. The CDR3 loop reads CATSDPAGANVLTF. The CDR3 DNA sequence: TGTGCCACCAGCGACCCCGCCGGGGCCAACGTCCTGACTTTC.

This clonotype has a handful of counts. The chain joins TRBV13 to TRBJ2-2, with 7 bases matching TRBD1. Germline V gene data show CDR1 as PRHDT and CDR2 as FYEKMQ (reference sequence). J was trimmed by 3 bases and V by 5 bases; bases with no gene match: 6. The CDR3 runs to 15 residues. This CDR3 reads CASSPRDRHTGELFF. For the CDR3, the DNA is TGTGCCAGCAGCCCACGGGACAGACACACCGGGGAGCTGTTTTTT.

This chain joins TRBV7-2 and TRBJ2-7, with 7 bases identical to TRBD2. CDR1 is SGHTA, CDR2 FQGNSA, per germline. The CDR3 is made up of 16 amino acids. With 4 bases clipped from V and 6 bases from J, the junction kept 15 bases outside the gene matches. The CDR3 loop reads CASSYLTGGPVTEQYF. The CDR3 nucleotides read TGTGCCAGCAGCTACTTGACGGGAGGCCCTGTAACCGAGCAGTACTTC.

This clonotype was recorded many times. CDR3 loop: CATSNPWDPRREKLFF. The CDR3 DNA is TGTGCCACCAGCAACCCCTGGGACCCCCGGCGGGAAAAACTGTTTTTT. The chain couples TRBV15 to TRBJ1-4; a possible D gene is TRBD1 (5 bases). The germline V and J ends were trimmed by 4 bases and 8 bases, with 20 bases remaining between them. Germline CDR1 reads LNHNV; CDR2 reads YYDKDF (reference sequence). The CDR3 totals 16 residues.

This clonotype was seen more than once but under ten times. The genes are TRBV25-1 and TRBJ2-5; D unclear. Germline V gene data show CDR1 as MGHDK and CDR2 as SYGVNS. The CDR3 extends over 9 amino acids. V was cut by 10 bases and J by 1 base, with 1 base left in between. CDR3 sequence reads: CATQETQYF. As DNA, the CDR3 is TGTGCCACCCAAGAGACCCAGTACTTC.

The chain links TRBV20-1 to TRBJ1-1; possibly TRBD1 for D (5 bases). Germline V gives CDR1 DFQATT, CDR2 SNEGSKA (reference sequence). The ends were cut back, 3 bases at V and 11 bases at J, with 10 bases in the middle. The length of the CDR3 is 10 residues. As DNA, the CDR3 is TGCAGTGCTAGTAGGACACTGGCTTTCTTT. Amino acid sequence: CSASRTLAFF.

The CDR3 sequence: CASSSAGNSNQPQHF. The DNA of the CDR3 is TGTGCCAGCAGCTCAGCCGGGAATAGCAATCAGCCCCAGCATTTT. V usage is TRBV7-9 and J usage is TRBJ1-5, with unresolved D. The CDR3 is 15 amino acids. Trimming left V 4 bases short and J 0 bases short, with 10 bases between. Germline V gene sequence: CDR1 SEHNR, CDR2 FQNEAQ (reference sequence). Full variable domain (missing parts from reference TRBV7-9 and TRBJ1-5): DTGVSQNPRHKITKRGQNVTFRCDPISEHNRLYWYRQTLGQGPEFLTYFQNEAQLEKSRLLSDRFSAERPKGSFSTLEIQRTEQGDSAMYLCASSSAGNSNQPQHFGDGTRLSIL.

The table lists this clonotype with many counts. This rearrangement joins TRBV15 to TRBJ1-4, with D maybe TRBD1 (6 bases). Germline CDR1 reads LNHNV; CDR2 reads YYDKDF (reference sequence). This CDR3 comprises 16 residues. Between the trimmed V and J ends, which lost 1 base and 8 bases, there was a span of 17 bases. The CDR3 DNA is TGTGCCACCAGCAGAGGGTTGGCTAGGGGGGAAGAAAAACTGTTTTTT. Translated: CATSRGLARGEEKLFF.

This clonotype was seen more than once but under ten times. CDR3 nucleotides: TGTGCCAGCAGCCAAGATGCGCGGGATTCACCCCTCCACTTT. Its protein is CASSQDARDSPLHF. V usage is TRBV7-9 and J usage is TRBJ1-6; unclear D gene. V lost 5 bases to trimming and J lost 8 bases, with 13 bases between them. Germline lookup yields CDR1 SEHNR and CDR2 FQNEAQ (reference sequence). This CDR3 spans 14 amino acids.

This clonotype was detected many times. The V call is TRBV10-3, the J call TRBJ2-7, with 13 positions matching TRBD2. Germline V CDR1 and CDR2: ENHRY, SYGVKD. Losses at the gene ends were 11 bases for V and 6 bases for J; bases not matched to a gene: 4. The CDR3 is made up of 12 amino acids. The CDR3 nucleotides are TGTGCCGTAGGACTAGCGGGAGTCGAGCAGTACTTC. The encoded protein is CAVGLAGVEQYF.

The chain employs TRBV7-6 and TRBJ1-1, with 8 bases aligning to TRBD1. Trimming cost V 4 bases and J 5 bases; bases outside gene matches: 12. The CDR3 totals 16 residues. Germline V lookup: CDR1 SGHVS, CDR2 FNYEAQ. CDR3 in amino acids: CASSSGTGGARTEAFF. The CDR3 DNA sequence: TGTGCCAGCAGCTCAGGGACAGGAGGGGCGAGGACTGAAGCTTTCTTT.

This clonotype has a count of ten or more. The chain has TRBV20-1 and TRBJ2-5; 8 bases agree with TRBD2. V shed 4 bases and J 5 bases; nucleotides not matched to a gene: 9. This CDR3 has 14 residues. CDR1 DFQATT and CDR2 SNEGSKA come from the germline V gene (reference sequence). In DNA form, the CDR3 reads TGCAGTGCTAATAGCGGGACTGGTGGGGAGACCCAGTACTTC. This gives the protein CSANSGTGGETQYF.

The V and J genes are TRBV29-1 and TRBJ2-5, with a weak D call TRBD1 (6 bases). Germline V gene lookup returns CDR1 SQVTM and CDR2 ANQGSEA. V was pared by 6 bases and J by 3 bases, with 11 bases between. CDR3 length equals 12 residues. The CDR3 is CSVSGVEETQYF. CDR3 nucleotide sequence: TGCAGCGTCTCAGGGGTAGAAGAGACCCAGTACTTC.

This rearrangement joins TRBV2 to TRBJ2-7; 10 nucleotides match TRBD1. The CDR3 covers 15 residues. With V trimmed by 3 bases and J by 2 bases, 4 bases remained unmatched. The germline V gene has CDR1 SNHLY and CDR2 FYNNEI. This chain's CDR3 is CASSDWGQGPYEQYF. DNA of the CDR3: TGTGCCAGCAGTGATTGGGGACAGGGGCCCTACGAGCAGTACTTC.

The chain links TRBV19 to TRBJ1-1; no clear D. This CDR3 contains 18 residues. V shed 3 bases and J shed 5 bases, with 25 bases lying between them. Germline V CDR1 and CDR2: LNHDA, SQIVND (reference sequence). This CDR3 is CASSIRGLGHDMTTEAFF. In DNA, the CDR3 is TGTGCCAGTAGTATTCGAGGTTTGGGCCACGATATGACTACTGAAGCTTTCTTT.

This clonotype has just a few counts. V and J are TRBV5-5 and TRBJ1-1; TRBD1 is a possible D gene (6 bases). CDR1 and CDR2 (germline): SGHKS, YYEKEE (reference sequence). Trimming took off 6 bases at V and 0 bases at J, with 12 bases between the two ends. The CDR3 sequence is 14 residues long. The CDR3 bases are TGTGCCAGCACGGAGGGGGGTATGAACACTGAAGCTTTCTTT. Its protein product is CASTEGGMNTEAFF. Supplemented by reference TRBV5-5 and TRBJ1-1, the full variable domain reads DAGVTQSPTHLIKTRGQQVTLRCSPISGHKSVSWYQQVLGQGPQFIFQYYEKEERGRGNFPDRFSARQFPNYSSELNVNALLLGDSALYLCASTEGGMNTEAFFGQGTRLTVV.

This clonotype was detected only a few times. V usage is TRBV14 and J usage is TRBJ1-6; possibly TRBD1 for D (5 bases). Trimming pared 1 base from V and 8 bases from J, leaving 9 bases between. Per germline, CDR1 SGHDN and CDR2 FVKESK. The CDR3 runs 14 residues. The CDR3 region has the DNA TGTGCCAGCAGCCAAGGGTGGGGGGATTCACCCCTCCACTTT. Its protein is CASSQGWGDSPLHF.

Turning to this clonotype: A junction boundary mismatches the germline segment, possibly from a read error. V gene TRBV7-2 combines with J gene TRBJ1-1; TRBD1 matches 8 bases. This CDR3 has 14 amino acids. Germline-derived CDR1 and CDR2 are SGHTA and FQGNSA. CDR3 sequence: CASSQPGGVTEAFF. The CDR3 coding sequence is TGCGCCAGCAGCCAACCAGGGGGCGTCACTGAAGCTTTCTTT. Supplemented by reference TRBV7-2 and TRBJ1-1, the full variable domain reads GAGVSQSPSNKVTEKGKDVELRCDPISGHTALYWYRQSLGQGLEFLIYFQGNSAPDKSGLPSDRFSAERTGGSVSTLTIQRTQQEDSAVYLCASSQPGGVTEAFFGQGTRLTVV.